This TCR beta chain is drawn from a study of cytomegalovirus exposure and HLA in healthy donors. V was shortened by 4 bases and J by 16 bases, with 11 bases between the two germline ends. This CDR3 is 11 amino acids long. The germline V gene has CDR1 MGHDK and CDR2 SYGVNS. It was with 60 Vbeta and 13 Jbeta primers that the PCR ran. Per the original data handling: There were tens of millions of unique TCR beta chains by a later count, and some 10 million of them were shared. The data were produced by immunoSEQ multiplex PCR, yet TCRdb's version contains in-frame clones alone and is incomplete. From that table come the V and J calls and clone size; the DNA was used to work out D and trimming. Of roughly 120,000 clones listed, about 73% are singletons.

This sequence originates from a woman aged 30 to 39 in good health and CMV-seropositive. Material for sequencing was PBMCs. The chain employs TRBV25-1 and TRBJ2-6; D is possibly TRBD2 (5 bases). CDR3 bases: TGTGCCAGCAGTGGAGGGAACAAACTGACTTTC. Residues: CASSGGNKLTF.